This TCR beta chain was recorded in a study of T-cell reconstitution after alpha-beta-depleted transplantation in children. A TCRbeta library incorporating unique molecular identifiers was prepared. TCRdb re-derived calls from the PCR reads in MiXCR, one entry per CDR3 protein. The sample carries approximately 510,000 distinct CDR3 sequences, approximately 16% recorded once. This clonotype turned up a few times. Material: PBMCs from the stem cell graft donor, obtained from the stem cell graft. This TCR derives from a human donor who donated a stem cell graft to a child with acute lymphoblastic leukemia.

Written as DNA, the CDR3 is TGTGCCAGCAGTCATGGGACAGGATCGACCGGGGAGCTGTTTTTT. It encodes CASSHGTGSTGELFF. V gene TRBV6-1 combines with J gene TRBJ2-2; TRBD1 matches at 8 bases. J was trimmed by 5 bases and V by 5 bases; bases with no gene match: 7. Germline CDR1 MNHNS, CDR2 SASEGT. This CDR3 has 15 residues.